Described below is a single T cell receptor (beta chain) sequence and its context. As yet, its antigen is unknown. It was across several immunoSEQ plates that each subset's genomic DNA was evenly split. Assay used: immunoSEQ multiplex PCR; TCRdb lists only in-frame clones, some missing. The table has some 1,900,000 clones, just under 95% seen once. This entry comes from a study of shared clonotypes between healthy human individuals. At the level of the study: Samples came from a couple of female and three male donors aged 18 to 49.

This CDR3 has 14 amino acids. V gave up 10 bases and J gave up 4 bases; unmatched junction bases: 6. Germline V gives CDR1 SNHLY, CDR2 FYNNEI. Study-level findings and limits: Exclusively blood specimens were collected; tissue repertoires likely differ.

The naive CD8 fraction comprised CD45RO-negative cells positively selected for CCR7 and excluded terminally differentiated effector memory CD45RA+ cells. The TCR comes from a man younger than 35 in good health. The specimen sequenced was naive CD8+ T cells sorted from blood. The V and J genes are TRBV2 and TRBJ2-1; 11 bases align to TRBD2. This CDR3 is CATLTSGTYNEQFF. Written as DNA, the CDR3 is TGTGCCACCTTGACTAGCGGGACTTACAATGAGCAGTTCTTC. The full variable domain, in which reference TRBV2 and TRBJ2-1 provide the parts outside the CDR3, is EPEVTQTPSHQVTQMGQEVILRCVPISNHLYFYWYRQILGQKVEFLVSFYNNEISEKSEIFDDQFSVERPDGSNFTLKIRSTKLEDSAMYFCATLTSGTYNEQFFGPGTRLTVL.